The following is a T cell receptor beta chain sequence with its context. Its cognate antigen is unknown. The data were obtained in a study of CD8+ T cells in alopecia areata. About the study: It was oral tofacitinib, at 5 to 10 mg twice daily, that treated patients received.

It was from alopecia areata patients that lesional scalp punch biopsies and peripheral blood were collected. General study findings and limits: Affected lesional scalp, above all in alopecia totalis/universalis, was more clonal than normal scalp.

With 0 bases removed from V and 3 bases from J, the gap between germline ends came to 12 bases. This CDR3 is 17 amino acids long. Germline V gives CDR1 SGHAT, CDR2 FQNNGV. Extracted from the samples, RNA was reverse transcribed into cDNA to serve as the sequencing template. TCRdb keeps only in-frame clones here, not all; method: immunoSEQ multiplex PCR. The data show approximately 54,000 clones, around 96% seen once. This sample comprised CD8+ T cells sorted from blood, obtained at week 0. The origin of this receptor is a human donor with alopecia areata. The gene calls are TRBV11-2 and TRBJ1-6, with D tentatively TRBD1 (5 bases). In DNA form, the CDR3 reads TGTGCCAGCAGCTTAGATCTCCCAGGGTTCTATAATTCACCCCTCCACTTT. It yields the protein CASSLDLPGFYNSPLHF.